The sequence of this T cell receptor (beta chain) was determined in a study of beta chain features in type 1 diabetes. In the study overall: All samples together contributed 107,917,701 sorted cells for examination. Whole-study results and caveats: Researchers report that Type 1 diabetes patients had moderately but significantly shorter TCRB CDR3s across all four CD4+ subsets.

The V gene's germline CDR1 is LNHNV and CDR2 YYDKDF (reference sequence). CDR3 size: 16 residues. V shed 1 base and J shed 3 bases, with 10 bases lying between them. As concerns this clone: Its antigen is unidentified.

Since all of the isolated RNA was reverse transcribed, expressed TCRB transcripts were what got sequenced. Deep immunoSEQ sequencing covered naive, central memory and regulatory T cell samples. Measured with immunoSEQ multiplex PCR; TCRdb has only the in-frame clones, and not every one. In the table there are some 500,000 clones, 11% of which are singletons. Based on CD45RO/CCR7/CD25/CD127/CD95/CD27, CD4+ regulatory, stem cell-like memory, naive and central memory cells were sorted. Sequencing input: naive CD4+ T cells from blood. The origin of this receptor is a woman aged 18-30 years in good health. The chain recombines TRBV15 with TRBJ2-6; tentatively, D is TRBD2 (5 bases). The CDR3 DNA reads as TGTGCCACCAGCAGAGGCGGGTCCGGTGGGGCCAACGTCCTGACTTTC. This sequence encodes CATSRGGSGGANVLTF.